Below, one T cell receptor (beta chain) is given with its context. This sample was taken from a study of graft-versus-host responses after intestinal transplantation. Germline V CDR1 and CDR2: LNHDA, SQIVND (reference sequence). The CDR3 runs to 13 residues. Unmatched junction bases numbered 3, after V lost 6 bases and J lost 4 bases. Sequenced by immunoSEQ multiplex PCR; TCRdb stores in-frame clones only, minus some. The repertoire holds over 20,000 clones, with 85% to 95% as singletons. Sequences were derived from PBMCs, sampled about 250 days after intestinal transplant. The V call is TRBV19, the J call TRBJ1-2; the match to TRBD1 covers 9 bases. This receptor was taken from a human patient who received an intestinal transplant, so some T cells may come from the graft donor. As DNA, the CDR3 is TGTGCCAGTAGCAGACAGGGGGTCTATGGCTACACCTTC. Residues: CASSRQGVYGYTF.